The 20 T cell receptor beta chains in this list originate from one sample, sequenced in a study of cytomegalovirus exposure and HLA in healthy donors. The PCR had 60 Vbeta and 13 Jbeta primers. Sequencing used immunoSEQ multiplex PCR; TCRdb keeps in-frame clones, though not all of them. Seen here are about 100,000 clones, roughly 78% observed once, and the top ten hold roughly 1.7%. The material sequenced was PBMCs. Every receptor here comes from a woman aged 40 to 49 in good health and CMV-seronegative.

The chain recombines TRBV19 with TRBJ2-5; D not certain. Germline CDR1 reads LNHDA; CDR2 reads SQIVND (reference sequence). V lost 1 base and J lost 5, with 14 bases in between. The length of the CDR3 is 15 residues. The CDR3: CASSIGLRFRETQYF. The DNA for the CDR3 is TGTGCCAGTAGTATAGGTCTCCGTTTCCGGGAGACCCAGTACTTC.

The rearrangement links TRBV2 to TRBJ1-2; D remains ambiguous. Deletions cut 4 bases from V and 5 bases from J, with 17 bases between. This CDR3 is built from 15 residues. Germline CDR1 SNHLY, CDR2 FYNNEI. CDR3 in DNA: TGTGCCAGCAGTGTTGGACTCTCGGTGCCTTATGGCTACACCTTC. Translated: CASSVGLSVPYGYTF.

The genes are TRBV15 and TRBJ2-6; 10 bases are shared with TRBD2. Looked up from germline, CDR1 is LNHNV and CDR2 is YYDKDF (reference sequence). The V segment lost 4 bases and the J segment 0 bases; nucleotides outside the gene matches: 6. The CDR3 is made up of 18 amino acids. As DNA, the CDR3 is TGTGCCACCAGCAATTTCACTAGCGGGACCTCTGGGGCCAACGTCCTGACTTTC. The encoded protein is CATSNFTSGTSGANVLTF.

V usage is TRBV7-2 and J usage is TRBJ2-1; TRBD2 might be the D (5 bases). The V gene lost 6 bases and the J gene lost 3 bases, with 18 bases spanning the gap. The germline V gene encodes CDR1 SGHTA and CDR2 FQGNSA. This CDR3 is built from 16 residues. The CDR3, as DNA: TGTGCCAGCAGGCCTCTTTACGGGGTTTTCTACAATGAGCAGTTCTTC. Translated: CASRPLYGVFYNEQFF. The variable domain in full, with the rest retrieved from reference TRBV7-2 and TRBJ2-1, is GAGVSQSPSNKVTEKGKDVELRCDPISGHTALYWYRQSLGQGLEFLIYFQGNSAPDKSGLPSDRFSAERTGGSVSTLTIQRTQQEDSAVYLCASRPLYGVFYNEQFFGPGTRLTVL.

The V call is TRBV7-9, the J call TRBJ2-7; 8 positions agree with TRBD1. V was clipped by 5 bases and J by 2 bases; unmatched bases: 5. The CDR3 has 14 residues. The germline gives CDR1 SEHNR, CDR2 FQNEAQ (reference sequence). DNA of the CDR3: TGTGCCAGCAGCCTGAGGACAGGGCCCTACGAGCAGTACTTC. Its translation is CASSLRTGPYEQYF.

J is TRBJ1-1 and V is TRBV6-5; 8 nucleotides agree with TRBD1. The CDR3 is made up of 14 amino acids. V shed 6 bases and J 1 base; nucleotides not matched to a gene: 4. In germline, CDR1 is MNHEY, CDR2 SVGAGI. Here the CDR3 reads CASSPGGPNTEAFF. The DNA for the CDR3 is TGTGCCAGCAGCCCAGGGGGCCCGAACACTGAAGCTTTCTTT.

The chain links TRBV21-1 to TRBJ1-5; the D call in the table, TRBD1, was not verified against the DNA. TRBV21-1 is labeled a pseudogene. CDR3 size: 16 residues. DNA for the CDR3: TGTGCCAGCACAAGGAGCCCGACAGGACTCAATCAGCCCCAGCATTTT. As protein: CASTRSPTGLNQPQHF.

This clone was counted a single time. V is TRBV7-8 and J is TRBJ2-2, with a possible D match to TRBD1 (6 bases). The ends were cut back, 5 bases at V and 5 bases at J, with 12 bases in the middle. Germline V CDR1 and CDR2: SGHVS, FQNEAQ. The CDR3 runs to 14 residues. CDR3 in amino acids: CASSPNRVTGELFF. CDR3 bases: TGTGCCAGCAGCCCGAACAGGGTAACCGGGGAGCTGTTTTTT.

This clone was detected a few times. V usage is TRBV25-1 and J usage is TRBJ1-4; D remains unclear. In germline, CDR1 is MGHDK, CDR2 SYGVNS. This CDR3 is 15 amino acids long. The ends were cut back, 5 bases at V and 5 bases at J, with 15 bases in the middle. The DNA for the CDR3 is TGTGCCAGCAGTCCCCGGACTTTATGGAATGAAAAACTGTTTTTT. This gives the protein CASSPRTLWNEKLFF.

This chain uses TRBV6-4 with TRBJ2-2; 8 positions match TRBD2. The CDR3 runs 14 residues. Germline CDR1 MRHNA, CDR2 SNTAGT. J lost 4 bases, V lost 2 bases, and 0 bases had no gene match. The CDR3 protein is CASSDGTSTGELFF. The CDR3 DNA reads TGTGCCAGCAGTGACGGGACTAGCACCGGGGAGCTGTTTTTT.

The chain employs TRBV15 and TRBJ2-7; 10 bases map to TRBD2. Trimming at V came to 5 bases and at J to 2 bases, leaving 9 bases not matched to a gene. CDR3 length equals 16 residues. Germline assignment: CDR1 LNHNV and CDR2 YYDKDF (reference sequence). The CDR3 is CATSREGTSATYEQYF. The CDR3 DNA reads TGTGCCACCAGCCGGGAGGGGACTAGCGCCACCTACGAGCAGTACTTC. Full variable domain (remainder filled in from reference TRBV15 and TRBJ2-7): DAMVIQNPRYQVTQFGKPVTLSCSQTLNHNVMYWYQQKSSQAPKLLFHYYDKDFNNEADTPDNFQSRRPNTSFCFLDIRSPGLGDTAMYLCATSREGTSATYEQYFGPGTRLTVT.

The genes are TRBV6-5 and TRBJ2-1; D call uncertain. The germline V and J ends were trimmed by 0 bases and 7 bases, with 7 bases remaining between them. The germline V gene encodes CDR1 MNHEY and CDR2 SVGAGI. The CDR3 runs to 13 residues. The CDR3 coding sequence is TGTGCCAGCAGTTACTCGATGGAGAATGAGCAGTTCTTC. Translation gives CASSYSMENEQFF.

This CDR3 reads CASSLAGTSVQETQYF. CDR3 in DNA: TGTGCCAGCAGCTTAGCGGGGACTAGCGTTCAAGAGACCCAGTACTTC. The rearrangement uses TRBV7-2 and TRBJ2-5; 10 bases map to TRBD2. Germline trimming cut 0 bases from V and 2 bases from J; bases unmatched to any gene: 3. The CDR3 is made up of 16 amino acids. The V gene's germline CDR1 is SGHTA and CDR2 FQGNSA.

The chain is built from TRBV28 and TRBJ1-5, with a weak D call TRBD1 (5 bases). This CDR3 comprises 14 residues. V lost 5 bases and J 3 bases, leaving 11 bases between the germline ends. CDR1 and CDR2 (germline): MDHEN, SYDVKM. The DNA of the CDR3 is TGTGCCAGCAGTCCGCAGGGTTTCAATCAGCCCCAGCATTTT. Translated, it gives CASSPQGFNQPQHF.

The chain recombines TRBV5-6 with TRBJ1-1; weak D call: TRBD1 (5 bases). V shed 0 bases and J shed 10 bases, with 13 bases lying between them. The V gene's germline CDR1 is SGHDT and CDR2 YYEEEE. The CDR3 spans 13 residues. CDR3 nucleotide sequence: TGTGCCAGCAGCTTGGAAGGGGAGGATGGAGCTTTCTTT. It yields the protein CASSLEGEDGAFF.

CDR3: CASSVSAGGPHEQYF. The CDR3 nucleotides read TGTGCCAGCAGCGTATCAGCGGGAGGGCCTCACGAGCAGTACTTC. The chain has TRBV9 and TRBJ2-7, with 10 bases matching TRBD2. Germline CDR1 reads SGDLS; CDR2 reads YYNGEE. This CDR3 has 15 amino acids. With 1 base clipped from V and 5 bases from J, the junction kept 6 bases outside the gene matches.

The rearrangement uses TRBV6-5 and TRBJ1-1; the D is unclear. The CDR3 spans 12 residues. Germline CDR1 MNHEY, CDR2 SVGAGI. V lost 5 bases and J lost 6, with 10 bases in between. The CDR3 loop reads CASSRTSSEAFF. CDR3 bases: TGTGCCAGCAGTCGAACGAGCTCTGAAGCTTTCTTT.

The rearrangement uses TRBV5-1 and TRBJ2-5; weak D call: TRBD2 (7 bases). Germline-derived CDR1 and CDR2 are SGHRS and YFSETQ. Trimming took off 6 bases at V and 5 bases at J, with 17 bases between the two ends. The CDR3 length is 14 residues. CDR3 region: CASNGGLRGETQYF. In DNA, the CDR3 is TGCGCCAGCAACGGGGGGCTGAGAGGGGAGACCCAGTACTTC.

This chain uses TRBV7-9 with TRBJ1-1; maybe TRBD1 (5 bases). Trimming took off 6 bases at V and 4 bases at J, with 6 bases between the two ends. CDR1 and CDR2 (germline): SEHNR, FQNEAQ (reference sequence). The length of the CDR3 is 11 residues. As DNA, the CDR3 is TGTGCCAGCAGGGGGGGCACTGAAGCTTTCTTT. It is translated as CASRGGTEAFF.

This clone has only a few counts. V and J are TRBV5-4 and TRBJ2-1, with TRBD2 matching 7 bases. CDR1 and CDR2 from the germline V gene are SGHNT and YYREEE (reference sequence). This CDR3 spans 17 amino acids. With V trimmed by 3 bases and J by 7 bases, 16 bases remained unmatched. The CDR3 loop is CASSYHRGGRTGNEQFF. Here the CDR3 DNA reads TGTGCCAGCAGCTATCATAGGGGAGGGAGGACGGGTAATGAGCAGTTCTTC.